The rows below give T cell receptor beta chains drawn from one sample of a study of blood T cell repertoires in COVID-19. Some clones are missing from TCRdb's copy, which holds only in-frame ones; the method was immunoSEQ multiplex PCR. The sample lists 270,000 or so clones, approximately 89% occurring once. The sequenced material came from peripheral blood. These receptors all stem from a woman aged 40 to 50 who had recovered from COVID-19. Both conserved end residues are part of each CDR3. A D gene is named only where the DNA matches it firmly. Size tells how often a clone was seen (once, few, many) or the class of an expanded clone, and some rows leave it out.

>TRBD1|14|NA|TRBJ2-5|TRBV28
TGTGCCAGCAGTCTGGGACAGGGGTTGGAGACCCAGTACTTC
CASSLGQGLETQYF
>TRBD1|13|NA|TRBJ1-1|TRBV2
TGTGCCAGCAGTGAGACAGGGGGCACTGAAGCTTTCTTT
CASSETGGTEAFF
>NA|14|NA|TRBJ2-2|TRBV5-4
TGTGCCAGCAGAATCGGAGAGGGCACCGGGGAGCTGTTTTTT
CASRIGEGTGELFF
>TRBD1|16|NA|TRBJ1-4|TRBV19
TGTGCCAGTAGTAGGGACAGCCTTGCAACTAATGAAAAACTGTTTTTT
CASSRDSLATNEKLFF
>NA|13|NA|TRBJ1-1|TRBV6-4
TGTGCCAGCAGTGCAGGTTCCAACACTGAAGCTTTCTTT
CASSAGSNTEAFF
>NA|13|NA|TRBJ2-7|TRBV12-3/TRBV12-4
TGTGCCAGCAGTTTCGCGGCCGCCTACGAGCAGTACTTC
CASSFAAAYEQYF
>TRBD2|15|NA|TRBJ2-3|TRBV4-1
TGCGCCAGCAGCCAAGTAGCGGGGAGGGTAGATACGCAGTATTTT
CASSQVAGRVDTQYF
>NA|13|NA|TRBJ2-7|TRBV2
TGTGCCAGCAGTGAACCCGGGGACTGGGAGCAGTACTTC
CASSEPGDWEQYF
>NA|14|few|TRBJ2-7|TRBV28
TGTGCCAGCAGTCCCTCGGACAGATACTACGAGCAGTACTTC
CASSPSDRYYEQYF
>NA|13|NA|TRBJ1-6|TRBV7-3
TGTGCCAGCAGCTTCGTTACAGGGTCACCCCTCCACTTT
CASSFVTGSPLHF
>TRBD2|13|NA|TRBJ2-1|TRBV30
TGTGCCTGGGGACTAGCGGGGGACAATGAGCAGTTCTTC
CAWGLAGDNEQFF
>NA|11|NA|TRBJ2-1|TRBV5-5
TGTGCCAGCACCCTAGGGGATGAGCAGTTCTTC
CASTLGDEQFF
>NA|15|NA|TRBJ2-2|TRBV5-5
TGTGCCAGCAGCTTCCAGGGGAGGAACACCGGGGAGCTGTTTTTT
CASSFQGRNTGELFF
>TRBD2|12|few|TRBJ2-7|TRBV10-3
TGTGCCACGGGATGGGAGGGTGACGAGCAGTACTTC
CATGWEGDEQYF
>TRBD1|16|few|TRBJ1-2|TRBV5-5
TGTGCCACTACCCTCAGACAGGGGGCCTCTAACTATGGCTACACCTTC
CATTLRQGASNYGYTF
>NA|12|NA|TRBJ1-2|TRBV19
TGTGCCAGTAAGCGACAGAACTATGGCTACACCTTC
CASKRQNYGYTF
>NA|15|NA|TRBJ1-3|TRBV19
TGTGCCAGTAGTATAGGTGGAGGGTTTGGAAACACCATATATTTT
CASSIGGGFGNTIYF
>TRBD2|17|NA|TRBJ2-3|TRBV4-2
TGTGCCAGCAGCCAAGATTTGGCGGATAGCGGGGTGAATACGCAGTATTTT
CASSQDLADSGVNTQYF
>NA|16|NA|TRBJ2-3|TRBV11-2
TGTGCCAGCAGCTTCAGAGCGGATAGAGTGGCAGATACGCAGTATTTT
CASSFRADRVADTQYF
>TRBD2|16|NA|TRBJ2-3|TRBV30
TGTGCCTGGAGGGGGACTAGCGGGGGTCTCGCAGATACGCAGTATTTT
CAWRGTSGGLADTQYF
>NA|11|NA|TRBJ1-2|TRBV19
TGTGCCAGTAGTACACTGTATGGCTACACCTTC
CASSTLYGYTF
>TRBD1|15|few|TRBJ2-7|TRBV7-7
TGTGCCAGCAGCTTAGGACTAACAGGGGGGTCCGAGCAGTACTTC
CASSLGLTGGSEQYF
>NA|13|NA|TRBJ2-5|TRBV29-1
TGCAGCGTTTCTCACACACGAATAGAGACCCAGTACTTC
CSVSHTRIETQYF
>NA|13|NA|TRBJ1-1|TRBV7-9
TGTGCCAGCAGTTTCAGGGATAACACTGAAGCTTTCTTT
CASSFRDNTEAFF